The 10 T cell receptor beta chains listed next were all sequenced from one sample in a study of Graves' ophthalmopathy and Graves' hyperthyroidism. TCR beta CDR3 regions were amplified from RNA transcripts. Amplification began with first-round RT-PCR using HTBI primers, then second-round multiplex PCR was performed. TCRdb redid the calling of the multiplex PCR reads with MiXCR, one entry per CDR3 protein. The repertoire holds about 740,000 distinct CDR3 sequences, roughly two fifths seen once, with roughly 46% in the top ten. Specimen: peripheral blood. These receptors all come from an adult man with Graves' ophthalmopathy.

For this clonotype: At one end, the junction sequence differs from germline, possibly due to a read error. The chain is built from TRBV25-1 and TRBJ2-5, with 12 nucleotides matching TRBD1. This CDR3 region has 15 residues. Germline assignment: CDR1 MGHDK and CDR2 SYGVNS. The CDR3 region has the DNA TGCGCCAGCAGTGAGGGACAGGGGGCATTGGAGACCCAGTACTTC. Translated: CASSEGQGALETQYF.

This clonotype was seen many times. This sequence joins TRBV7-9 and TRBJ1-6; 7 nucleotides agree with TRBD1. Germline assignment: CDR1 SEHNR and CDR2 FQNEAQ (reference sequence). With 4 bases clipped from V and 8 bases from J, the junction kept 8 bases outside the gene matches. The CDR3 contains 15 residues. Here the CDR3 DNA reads TGTGCCAGCAGCTCCCAGGGGGACGGTGATTCACCCCTCCACTTT. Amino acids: CASSSQGDGDSPLHF. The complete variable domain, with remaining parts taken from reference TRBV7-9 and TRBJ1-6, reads DTGVSQNPRHKITKRGQNVTFRCDPISEHNRLYWYRQTLGQGPEFLTYFQNEAQLEKSRLLSDRFSAERPKGSFSTLEIQRTEQGDSAMYLCASSSQGDGDSPLHFGNGTRLTVT.

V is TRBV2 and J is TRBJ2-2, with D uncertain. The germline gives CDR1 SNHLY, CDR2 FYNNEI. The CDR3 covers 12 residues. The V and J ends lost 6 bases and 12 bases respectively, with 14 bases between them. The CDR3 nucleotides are TGTGCCAGCAGCTTCGCTCGGCGGAAGCTGTTTTTT. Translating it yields CASSFARRKLFF.

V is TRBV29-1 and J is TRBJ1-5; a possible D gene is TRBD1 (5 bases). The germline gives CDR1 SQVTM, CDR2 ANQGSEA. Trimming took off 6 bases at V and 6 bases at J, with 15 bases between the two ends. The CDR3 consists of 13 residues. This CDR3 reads CSVSRDPAQPQHF. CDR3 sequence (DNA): TGCAGCGTCTCTCGGGACCCCGCTCAGCCCCAGCATTTT.

CDR3 in amino acids: CASRRSAGMNTEAFF. In DNA form, the CDR3 reads TGTGCCAGCAGACGGTCGGCAGGGATGAACACTGAAGCTTTCTTT. The gene calls are TRBV7-9 and TRBJ1-1; D is possibly TRBD1 (5 bases). There are 15 residues in the CDR3. V was clipped by 6 bases and J by 0 bases, with 14 bases between them. CDR1 and CDR2 from the germline V gene are SEHNR and FQNEAQ (reference sequence).

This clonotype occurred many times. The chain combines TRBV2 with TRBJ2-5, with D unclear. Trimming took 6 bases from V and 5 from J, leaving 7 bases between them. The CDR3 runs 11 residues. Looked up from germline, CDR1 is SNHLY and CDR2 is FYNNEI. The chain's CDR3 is CASSPHETQYF. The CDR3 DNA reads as TGTGCCAGCAGCCCCCACGAGACCCAGTACTTC. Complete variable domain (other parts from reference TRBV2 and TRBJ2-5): EPEVTQTPSHQVTQMGQEVILRCVPISNHLYFYWYRQILGQKVEFLVSFYNNEISEKSEIFDDQFSVERPDGSNFTLKIRSTKLEDSAMYFCASSPHETQYFGPGTRLLVL.

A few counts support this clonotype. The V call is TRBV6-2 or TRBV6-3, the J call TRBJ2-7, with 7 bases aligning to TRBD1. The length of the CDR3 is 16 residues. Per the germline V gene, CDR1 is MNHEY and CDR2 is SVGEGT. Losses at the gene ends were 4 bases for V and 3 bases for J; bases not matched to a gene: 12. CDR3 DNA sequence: TGTGCCAGCAGTTTTGGTATGGCAGGGGGTAACTACGAGCAGTACTTC. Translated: CASSFGMAGGNYEQYF.

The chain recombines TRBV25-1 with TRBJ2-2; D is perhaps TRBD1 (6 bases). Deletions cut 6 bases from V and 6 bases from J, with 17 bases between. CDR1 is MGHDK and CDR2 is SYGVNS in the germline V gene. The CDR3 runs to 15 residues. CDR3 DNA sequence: TGTGCCAGCAGGTCCGCAGGGGTAACGGCCGGGGAGCTGTTTTTT. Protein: CASRSAGVTAGELFF. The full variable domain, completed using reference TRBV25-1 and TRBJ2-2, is EADIYQTPRYLVIGTGKKITLECSQTMGHDKMYWYQQDPGMELHLIHYSYGVNSTEKGDLSSESTVSRIRTEHFPLTLESARPSHTSQYLCASRSAGVTAGELFFGEGSRLTVL.

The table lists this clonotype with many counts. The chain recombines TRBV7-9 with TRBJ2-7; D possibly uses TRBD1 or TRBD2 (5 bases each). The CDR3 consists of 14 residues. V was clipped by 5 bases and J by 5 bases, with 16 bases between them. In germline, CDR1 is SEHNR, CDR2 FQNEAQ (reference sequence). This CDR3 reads CASSPMTDGDEQYF. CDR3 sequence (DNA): TGTGCCAGCAGCCCGATGACAGACGGGGACGAGCAGTACTTC. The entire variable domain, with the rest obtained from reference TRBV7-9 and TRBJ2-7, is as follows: DTGVSQNPRHKITKRGQNVTFRCDPISEHNRLYWYRQTLGQGPEFLTYFQNEAQLEKSRLLSDRFSAERPKGSFSTLEIQRTEQGDSAMYLCASSPMTDGDEQYFGPGTRLTVT.

The CDR3 reads CASSTQRAGGDMETQYF. CDR3 sequence (DNA): TGTGCCAGCAGCACACAGCGCGCGGGGGGAGATATGGAGACCCAGTACTTC. The V and J genes are TRBV7-2 and TRBJ2-5; 8 nucleotides match TRBD2. J gave up 5 bases and V 5 bases, and 16 bases lay outside the gene matches. From germline, CDR1 is SGHTA and CDR2 FQGNSA. This CDR3 region has 17 residues.